This paragraph reports one T cell receptor (beta chain). Its antigen is not identified. Individually, cDNA molecules had unique molecular identifiers attached to them. One entry per CDR3 protein, called by TCRdb with MiXCR from the 5' RACE reads. The sample lists tens of thousands of distinct CDR3 sequences; around 12% were seen once. The germline CDR1 and CDR2 sequences are GTSNPN and SVGIG (reference sequence). The CDR3 sequence is 18 residues long. V shed 0 bases, J shed 1 base, and the junction held 8 bases outside the gene matches. This record belongs to a study of early T cells in non-severe SARS-CoV-2 infection. Study summary: Chains stayed unpaired after sequencing of bulk RNA from unsorted whole blood.

General observations from the study: Matching with VDJdb favored anti-spike CD8 responses (missing private and CD4 specificities).

Sequencing used whole blood. This chain joins TRBV30 and TRBJ2-2; 10 bases match TRBD2. The source of this sequence is an adult who was a healthcare worker with PCR-confirmed SARS-CoV-2 infection or an uninfected control (not recorded which). CDR3 DNA: TGTGCCTGGAGTGTAATCCTAGCGGGAGCGGGGAACACCGGGGAGCTGTTTTTT. Translation gives CAWSVILAGAGNTGELFF.